The 28 T cell receptor beta chains reported below all come from one sample, sequenced in a study of T cells after posttransplantation cyclophosphamide. Clones were read by immunoSEQ multiplex PCR, and TCRdb kept only the in-frame ones, dropping some. The profile shows approximately 40,000 clones, about 77% of them singletons. Cyclophosphamide on days +3 and +4 followed busulfan-fludarabine conditioning and a marrow graft. The sequencing here drew on CD4+ T cells sorted from blood, taken 1,700 to 2,000 days after a stem cell transplant with posttransplant cyclophosphamide. The receptors shown here come from a female patient aged 40-50 years who received an allogeneic stem cell transplant from a related donor, was CMV-positive, and had no GVHD. Among the T cells, some may be from the graft donor.

The V gene is TRBV2, the J gene TRBJ2-3; TRBD2 matches 9 bases. The V gene end was trimmed by 6 bases and the J gene end by 0 bases; junction bases not matched to a gene: 7. Germline V gives CDR1 SNHLY, CDR2 FYNNEI. This CDR3 has 16 amino acids. CDR3 region: CASRYLAGSSTDTQYF. CDR3 DNA sequence: TGTGCCAGCAGGTACCTAGCGGGGTCTAGCACAGATACGCAGTATTTT.

The chain combines TRBV23-1 with TRBJ1-6; a possible D gene is TRBD1 (6 bases). TRBV23-1 is classed as an ORF, of uncertain function. The CDR3 consists of 15 residues. V was trimmed by 6 bases and J by 3 bases, leaving 12 bases between them. This chain's CDR3 is CASSPQGHYNSPLHF. In DNA form, the CDR3 reads TGCGCCAGCAGCCCCCAGGGACACTATAATTCACCCCTCCACTTT.

J is TRBJ2-1 and V is TRBV5-4; the match to TRBD2 covers 10 bases. The CDR3 runs to 15 residues. Looked up from germline, CDR1 is SGHNT and CDR2 is YYREEE (reference sequence). Trimming removed 2 bases from V and 8 bases from J; junction bases left unmatched: 7. The CDR3 region has the DNA TGTGCCAGCAGCTTAGCGGGGGGGCGTTTGGATGAGCAGTTCTTC. Its protein product is CASSLAGGRLDEQFF.

This chain uses TRBV19 with TRBJ1-5, with TRBD1 matching 7 bases. J was trimmed by 3 bases and V by 0 bases; bases with no gene match: 11. Germline V gene lookup returns CDR1 LNHDA and CDR2 SQIVND (reference sequence). This CDR3 is 18 amino acids long. The CDR3 coding sequence is TGTGCCAGTAGTATAGATGCCCTAGGGACAGCCATCAATCAGCCCCAGCATTTT. Translating it yields CASSIDALGTAINQPQHF.

This clone was recorded a few times. The chain is built from TRBV7-9 and TRBJ2-7; D unclear. Trimming took off 2 bases at V and 0 bases at J, with 5 bases between the two ends. The germline V gene has CDR1 SEHNR and CDR2 FQNEAQ (reference sequence). The CDR3 has 13 residues. The CDR3 reads CASSLSVSYEQYF. Here the CDR3 DNA reads TGTGCCAGCAGCTTATCAGTCTCCTACGAGCAGTACTTC.

The genes are TRBV9 and TRBJ2-5; 8 bases line up with TRBD1. V shed 1 base, J shed 4 bases, and the junction held 3 bases outside the gene matches. This CDR3 spans 14 amino acids. Germline lookup yields CDR1 SGDLS and CDR2 YYNGEE. The DNA of the CDR3 is TGTGCCAGCAGCGTAACGGACAGGGTAGAGACCCAGTACTTC. Amino acid sequence: CASSVTDRVETQYF.

This clone was observed a single time. This chain links TRBV7-3 with TRBJ1-2, with a tentative D call TRBD1 (6 bases). The germline V gene encodes CDR1 SGHTA and CDR2 FQGTGA. V dropped 0 bases and J dropped 1 base, with 9 bases sitting between them. CDR3 length equals 15 residues. In DNA form, the CDR3 reads TGTGCCAGCAGCTTAACTGGACAGAGTAACTATGGCTACACCTTC. As protein: CASSLTGQSNYGYTF.

Here the CDR3 DNA reads TGTGCCAGCAGTTCACAGGGATATCCCGAGGACACTGAAGCTTTCTTT. Protein: CASSSQGYPEDTEAFF. The chain is built from TRBV6-6 and TRBJ1-1; weak D call: TRBD1 (6 bases). With 4 bases removed from V and 3 bases from J, the gap between germline ends came to 18 bases. The CDR3 extends over 16 amino acids. The germline V gene encodes CDR1 MNHNY and CDR2 SVGAGI (reference sequence).

V is TRBV5-5 and J is TRBJ2-7; D is perhaps TRBD1 (6 bases). The ends were cut back, 1 base at V and 0 bases at J, with 14 bases in the middle. CDR1 is SGHKS, CDR2 YYEKEE, per germline (reference sequence). This CDR3 is 16 amino acids long. CDR3 protein: CASSLRYGTHSYEQYF. The CDR3 DNA sequence: TGTGCCAGCAGCTTGCGTTACGGGACACACTCCTACGAGCAGTACTTC.

The chain is built from TRBV18 and TRBJ2-3, with D perhaps matching TRBD1 (5 bases). This CDR3 is built from 16 residues. Germline assignment: CDR1 KGHSH and CDR2 LQKENI. Trimming pared 1 base from V and 4 bases from J, leaving 15 bases between. CDR3 in amino acids: CASSPRKRQGADTQYF. In DNA form, the CDR3 reads TGTGCCAGCTCACCACGGAAACGGCAGGGTGCAGATACGCAGTATTTT.

The genes are TRBV25-1 and TRBJ1-4, with 12 positions matching TRBD1. The CDR3 consists of 18 residues. Germline V lookup: CDR1 MGHDK, CDR2 SYGVNS. The V gene end was trimmed by 1 base and the J gene end by 5 bases; junction bases not matched to a gene: 8. CDR3 sequence reads: CASSEWGTGGFPNEKLFF. The CDR3 DNA follows: TGTGCCAGCAGTGAATGGGGGACAGGGGGCTTCCCGAATGAAAAACTGTTTTTT.

This chain joins TRBV6-6 and TRBJ2-7; D possibly corresponds to TRBD1 (6 bases). The length of the CDR3 is 13 residues. Per the germline V gene, CDR1 is MNHNY and CDR2 is SVGAGI (reference sequence). Trimming stripped 7 bases from V and 3 bases from J, with 13 bases between. CDR3 in DNA: TGTGCCAGCACCCCGACAGGATACTACGAGCAGTACTTC. Protein product: CASTPTGYYEQYF.

The rearrangement links TRBV5-1 to TRBJ2-7, with 11 bases fitting TRBD2. CDR1 and CDR2 (germline): SGHRS, YFSETQ. Losses at the gene ends were 1 base for V and 3 bases for J; bases not matched to a gene: 3. This CDR3 spans 15 amino acids. The CDR3 nucleotides are TGCGCCAGCAGCTTGATTAGCGGGGGGGACTACGAGCAGTACTTC. As protein: CASSLISGGDYEQYF.

This rearrangement joins TRBV9 to TRBJ2-7, with a weak D call TRBD1 (7 bases). V was shortened by 0 bases and J by 3 bases, with 13 bases between the two germline ends. The CDR3 sequence is 15 residues long. Germline V CDR1 and CDR2: SGDLS, YYNGEE. CDR3 bases: TGTGCCAGCAGCGTAGGTGGCAGGGGGGACTACGAGCAGTACTTC. This translates into CASSVGGRGDYEQYF.

The chain links TRBV2 to TRBJ2-5; TRBD2 aligns across 8 bases. V lost 6 bases and J lost 7; bases outside the gene matches: 16. Germline V gene lookup returns CDR1 SNHLY and CDR2 FYNNEI. The CDR3 sequence is 16 residues long. CDR3 region: CASSASGLVGESTQYF. CDR3 nucleotides: TGTGCCAGCAGCGCTTCGGGACTAGTGGGCGAATCGACCCAGTACTTC.

This chain joins TRBV27 and TRBJ1-5; D not resolved. This CDR3 has 13 amino acids. Trimming pared 4 bases from V and 6 bases from J, leaving 10 bases between. In germline, CDR1 is MNHEY, CDR2 SMNVEV (reference sequence). CDR3 region: CASSSVPGQPQHF. The CDR3 nucleotides read TGTGCCAGCAGTTCCGTACCGGGTCAGCCCCAGCATTTT.

The V gene is TRBV5-6, the J gene TRBJ1-6; 11 bases fit TRBD1. Looked up from germline, CDR1 is SGHDT and CDR2 is YYEEEE. With 5 bases clipped from V and 6 bases from J, the junction kept 10 bases outside the gene matches. This CDR3 contains 17 residues. The CDR3 is CASRQTGTGGSNSPLHF. In DNA form, the CDR3 reads TGTGCCAGCAGACAAACCGGGACAGGGGGTTCTAATTCACCCCTCCACTTT.

The chain couples TRBV29-1 to TRBJ1-1, with a weak D call TRBD1 (6 bases). The germline gives CDR1 SQVTM, CDR2 ANQGSEA. V was clipped by 8 bases and J by 1 base, with 14 bases between them. The length of the CDR3 is 13 residues. The CDR3 is CSTQGFPNTEAFF. CDR3 bases: TGCAGCACTCAGGGGTTTCCGAACACTGAAGCTTTCTTT.

The chain has TRBV5-5 and TRBJ2-3; no firm D call. This CDR3 has 15 amino acids. Trimming stripped 0 bases from V and 1 base from J, with 9 bases between. From germline, CDR1 is SGHKS and CDR2 YYEKEE (reference sequence). As DNA, the CDR3 is TGTGCCAGCAGCTTGGCCGTCCGAGGCACAGATACGCAGTATTTT. Its protein is CASSLAVRGTDTQYF.

This sequence joins TRBV5-1 and TRBJ1-1; no firm D call. The ends were cut back, 3 bases at V and 0 bases at J, with 6 bases in the middle. The CDR3 length is 13 residues. Germline-derived CDR1 and CDR2 are SGHRS and YFSETQ. The CDR3 sequence: CASSSQMNTEAFF. CDR3 in DNA: TGCGCCAGCAGCTCCCAGATGAACACTGAAGCTTTCTTT.

This sequence joins TRBV4-2 and TRBJ2-2; TRBD2 is a possible D gene (5 bases). CDR3 length equals 13 residues. Trimming took 3 bases from V and 5 from J, leaving 7 bases between them. The germline V gene has CDR1 LGHNA and CDR2 YNFKEQ. The chain's CDR3 is CASSQRLTGELFF. The CDR3 DNA reads as TGTGCCAGCAGCCAGCGACTAACCGGGGAGCTGTTTTTT.

The chain links TRBV19 to TRBJ1-2, with 7 bases fitting TRBD1. With 7 bases clipped from V and 1 base from J, the junction kept 6 bases outside the gene matches. The CDR3 spans 14 residues. CDR1 LNHDA and CDR2 SQIVND come from the germline V gene (reference sequence). This chain's CDR3 is CASTPRQGNYGYTF. The DNA of the CDR3 is TGTGCCAGTACCCCCAGACAGGGTAACTATGGCTACACCTTC.

The chain is built from TRBV10-3 and TRBJ2-3; 8 bases align to TRBD1. The CDR3 has 14 residues. Losses at the gene ends were 7 bases for V and 3 bases for J; bases not matched to a gene: 6. Germline CDR1 reads ENHRY; CDR2 reads SYGVKD. The CDR3 protein is CAINGQGATDTQYF. The CDR3 DNA is TGTGCCATCAATGGGCAGGGGGCTACAGATACGCAGTATTTT.

V gene TRBV5-4 combines with J gene TRBJ2-7; 7 positions agree with TRBD2. Losses at the gene ends were 4 bases for V and 1 base for J; bases not matched to a gene: 2. Germline assignment: CDR1 SGHNT and CDR2 YYREEE (reference sequence). CDR3 length: 13 residues. The CDR3 DNA reads TGTGCCAGCAGCCGGGGGGTATCCTACGAGCAGTACTTC. Translating it yields CASSRGVSYEQYF.

The chain is built from TRBV18 and TRBJ1-4; the match to TRBD1 covers 8 bases. J lost 0 bases, V lost 2 bases, and 2 bases had no gene match. CDR1 and CDR2 (germline): KGHSH, LQKENI. The CDR3 extends over 16 amino acids. CDR3 amino acids: CASSPLQGATNEKLFF. CDR3 nucleotide sequence: TGTGCCAGCTCACCATTACAGGGGGCAACTAATGAAAAACTGTTTTTT.

The chain combines TRBV6-1 with TRBJ2-7, with TRBD2 matching over 11 bases. The ends lost 7 bases at V and 0 bases at J; junction bases unmatched: 5. CDR1 and CDR2 from the germline V gene are MNHNS and SASEGT. This CDR3 contains 15 residues. The CDR3 bases are TGTGCCAGCATCCCTAGCGGGGGGCACTCCTACGAGCAGTACTTC. Protein: CASIPSGGHSYEQYF.

The chain joins TRBV28 to TRBJ2-5; 10 bases match TRBD1. The CDR3 totals 15 residues. Trimming took 6 bases from V and 4 from J; bases not matched to a gene: 8. Germline values: CDR1 MDHEN, CDR2 SYDVKM. Here the CDR3 DNA reads TGTGCCAGCAGACGACAGGGGGCTTGGGGAGAGACCCAGTACTTC. Residues: CASRRQGAWGETQYF.

The chain joins TRBV4-3 to TRBJ2-5; D gene uncertain. Germline CDR1 and CDR2: LGHNA and YSLEER. V lost 0 bases and J 4 bases, leaving 6 bases between the germline ends. This CDR3 has 13 residues. Here the CDR3 reads CASSQDGGETQYF. CDR3 coding DNA: TGCGCCAGCAGCCAAGACGGTGGAGAGACCCAGTACTTC.